Each of the 21 T cell receptor beta chains below was sequenced from the same sample in a study of a mutant IDH1 vaccine in newly diagnosed glioma. The sample's time point: week 35, safety follow-up. Topical imiquimod accompanied each vaccine dose, which consisted of 300 ug of mutant IDH1 20-mer peptide. The method was immunoSEQ multiplex PCR; TCRdb's version includes in-frame clones alone and lacks a portion of them. The sample shows about 66,000 clones, roughly 74% of them seen only once. These receptors' targets are unknown. The sample here was PBMCs, taken from a glioma patient whose treatment included an IDH1 peptide vaccine. The receptors stem from a man aged 45 to 65 with glioma.

The CDR3 DNA reads as TGTGCCAGCAGCGTAGGAGGACTAGCGGGGGACTCCTACGAGCAGTACTTC. Its translation is CASSVGGLAGDSYEQYF. The gene calls are TRBV9 and TRBJ2-7, with 13 bases fitting TRBD2. The CDR3 length is 17 residues. The trim removed 0 bases at V and 0 bases at J, leaving 3 bases unmatched. Germline V CDR1 and CDR2: SGDLS, YYNGEE.

V usage is TRBV25-1 and J usage is TRBJ2-6; D perhaps matches TRBD1 (6 bases). Per germline, CDR1 MGHDK and CDR2 SYGVNS. V was cut by 6 bases and J by 4 bases, with 10 bases left in between. CDR3 length: 14 amino acids. The CDR3 sequence: CASRTGSGANVLTF. The DNA for the CDR3 is TGTGCCAGCAGAACAGGGAGCGGGGCCAACGTCCTGACTTTC.

The chain has TRBV27 and TRBJ1-1; no reliable D call. Germline-derived CDR1 and CDR2 are MNHEY and SMNVEV (reference sequence). CDR3 length: 14 residues. With 2 bases removed from V and 1 base from J, the gap between germline ends came to 8 bases. CDR3 sequence: CASSLGGQNTEAFF. The CDR3 nucleotides read TGTGCCAGCAGTTTAGGAGGGCAGAACACTGAAGCTTTCTTT.

The chain is built from TRBV6-5 and TRBJ1-1; D is undetermined. The CDR3 has 14 amino acids. The germline gives CDR1 MNHEY, CDR2 SVGAGI. The V end lost 6 bases, the J end lost 1 base, and 12 bases lay between the germline ends. The CDR3 is CASRSRAPNTEAFF. In DNA, the CDR3 is TGTGCCAGCAGATCGAGAGCACCGAACACTGAAGCTTTCTTT.

This clone was counted only a few times. The rearrangement links TRBV7-2 to TRBJ2-2, with 7 bases aligning to TRBD2. Unmatched junction bases numbered 13, after V lost 5 bases and J lost 10 bases. The CDR3 has 15 residues. Germline V gives CDR1 SGHTA, CDR2 FQGNSA. CDR3 sequence: CASSLERGVSVELFF. DNA for the CDR3: TGTGCCAGCAGCCTGGAGCGGGGAGTTAGCGTGGAGCTGTTTTTT.

The CDR3, as DNA: TGTGCCAGCAGCTTGAGCGGGGTGACGGCTTTCTTT. This gives the protein CASSLSGVTAFF. This chain joins TRBV5-6 and TRBJ1-1; D is uncertain. The germline CDR1 and CDR2 sequences are SGHDT and YYEEEE. The germline V and J ends were trimmed by 1 base and 11 bases, with 12 bases remaining between them. The CDR3 has 12 residues. Filled out from reference TRBV5-6 and TRBJ1-1, the complete variable domain reads DAGVTQSPTHLIKTRGQQVTLRCSPKSGHDTVSWYQQALGQGPQFIFQYYEEEERQRGNFPDRFSGHQFPNYSSELNVNALLLGDSALYLCASSLSGVTAFFGQGTRLTVV.

V gene TRBV19 combines with J gene TRBJ2-3, with TRBD2 identical over 11 bases. Germline trimming cut 4 bases from V and 2 bases from J; bases unmatched to any gene: 5. CDR3 size: 16 residues. The germline gives CDR1 LNHDA, CDR2 SQIVND (reference sequence). DNA for the CDR3: TGTGCCAGTAGTACCCGGACTAGCGGGTACACAGATACGCAGTATTTT. Translated: CASSTRTSGYTDTQYF.

V and J are TRBV5-3 and TRBJ1-1; 12 bases align to TRBD1. TRBV5-3 carries the ORF label, with uncertain function. The V and J ends lost 2 bases and 5 bases, in that order; junction bases with no gene match: 10. This CDR3 spans 17 amino acids. DNA of the CDR3: TGTGCCAGAAGCTTCCGGGACAGGGGGCTATCGGGGACTGAAGCTTTCTTT. This gives the protein CARSFRDRGLSGTEAFF.

This sequence joins TRBV6-5 and TRBJ1-2, with unresolved D. V lost 0 bases, J lost 8 bases, and 10 bases lay in between. CDR1 and CDR2 from the germline V gene are MNHEY and SVGAGI. This CDR3 has 13 residues. This CDR3 is CASSYSGEGGYTF. The CDR3 nucleotides are TGTGCCAGCAGTTACTCCGGAGAGGGCGGCTACACCTTC.

This clone was recorded a few times. This chain uses TRBV7-9 with TRBJ2-7, with D perhaps TRBD2 (5 bases). Trimming shortened V by 5 bases and J by 5 bases, and 13 bases separated the two germline ends. This CDR3 comprises 13 residues. The germline gives CDR1 SEHNR, CDR2 FQNEAQ (reference sequence). CDR3 DNA sequence: TGTGCCAGCAGCCCCCGGGGTAGGAACGAGCAGTACTTC. Encoded protein: CASSPRGRNEQYF.

This chain joins TRBV7-9 and TRBJ1-1; 8 nucleotides line up with TRBD1. V trimming: 5 bases; J trimming: 0 bases; junction bases outside the gene matches: 8. The CDR3 runs 16 residues. The germline V gene has CDR1 SEHNR and CDR2 FQNEAQ (reference sequence). The DNA for the CDR3 is TGTGCCAGCAGCCCCCGGACAGGGAACATGAACACTGAAGCTTTCTTT. This encodes CASSPRTGNMNTEAFF.

The chain combines TRBV4-1 with TRBJ1-2; TRBD1 is a possible D gene (5 bases). In germline, CDR1 is MGHRA, CDR2 YSYEKL. This CDR3 contains 14 residues. Trimming cost V 3 bases and J 8 bases, with 16 bases left between them. The CDR3 coding sequence is TGCGCCAGCAGCCACCCGCGGACACCCCACGGCTACACCTTC. This codes for CASSHPRTPHGYTF.

This chain joins TRBV10-3 and TRBJ1-2; D call uncertain. CDR3 length equals 14 residues. Trimming left V 2 bases short and J 0 bases short, with 7 bases between. The germline gives CDR1 ENHRY, CDR2 SYGVKD. CDR3 DNA: TGTGCCATCAGTGAGGCAGAAGCTAACTATGGCTACACCTTC. It translates to CAISEAEANYGYTF.

This clone is categorized as medium-sized. The DNA for the CDR3 is TGCGCCAGCAGCCAAGAACTTAGGGTTCGTAACAATCAGCCCCAGCATTTT. Translation: CASSQELRVRNNQPQHF. V gene TRBV4-1 combines with J gene TRBJ1-5; D remains ambiguous. The CDR3 loop spans 17 amino acids. V was clipped by 0 bases and J by 3 bases, with 15 bases between them. Germline CDR1 is MGHRA and CDR2 is YSYEKL.

The chain joins TRBV29-1 to TRBJ1-1; the D is unclear. V shed 3 bases and J shed 1 base, with 9 bases lying between them. In germline, CDR1 is SQVTM, CDR2 ANQGSEA. This CDR3 is 13 amino acids long. CDR3 region: CSVDGGPNTEAFF. CDR3 in DNA: TGCAGCGTTGACGGCGGGCCGAACACTGAAGCTTTCTTT.

The chain uses TRBV5-3 and TRBJ2-2; TRBD2 matches 11 bases. TRBV5-3 is an ORF, and what it does is uncertain. Trimming took 0 bases from V and 4 from J; bases not matched to a gene: 11. The CDR3 length is 19 residues. Here the CDR3 DNA reads TGTGCCAGAAGCTTGGCCGAAGGTAGCGGGGGGGTGGGCACCGGGGAGCTGTTTTTT. Residues: CARSLAEGSGGVGTGELFF.

V and J are TRBV5-1 and TRBJ2-2; 13 nucleotides match TRBD2. The germline gives CDR1 SGHRS, CDR2 YFSETQ. J gave up 5 bases and V 0 bases, and 4 bases lay outside the gene matches. The CDR3 is 17 amino acids. The CDR3 spells CASSLAGGLAGTGELFF. The CDR3, as DNA: TGCGCCAGCAGCTTGGCCGGGGGACTAGCGGGGACCGGGGAGCTGTTTTTT.

The J gene is TRBJ1-2, the V gene TRBV21-1. TRBV21-1 has pseudogene status. The CDR3 runs to 11 residues. CDR3 in DNA: TGTGCCAGCATCGCCAAGGCTGGCTACACCTTC. As protein: CASIAKAGYTF.

The gene calls are TRBV14 and TRBJ2-1; D not certain. Germline V gene lookup returns CDR1 SGHDN and CDR2 FVKESK. V was pared by 0 bases and J by 9 bases, with 9 bases between. This CDR3 spans 13 amino acids. Here the CDR3 reads CASSQDLRGEQFF. The CDR3 nucleotides are TGTGCCAGCAGCCAAGACCTCCGTGGTGAGCAGTTCTTC.

This clone has ten or more counts. V gene TRBV5-6 combines with J gene TRBJ1-2; possibly TRBD1 for D (5 bases). Germline CDR1 reads SGHDT; CDR2 reads YYEEEE. Trimming left V 4 bases short and J 8 bases short, with 15 bases between. CDR3 size: 13 residues. CDR3 loop: CASSDERGGGYTF. The CDR3 DNA sequence: TGTGCCAGCAGCGATGAGAGGGGAGGAGGCTACACCTTC.

V and J are TRBV30 and TRBJ1-1; 7 bases fit TRBD1. V lost 3 bases and J lost 5; bases outside the gene matches: 6. CDR1 and CDR2 (germline): GTSNPN, SVGIG (reference sequence). The CDR3 extends over 13 amino acids. CDR3 in amino acids: CAWSRDSPTEAFF. The CDR3 DNA reads TGTGCCTGGAGCCGGGACAGTCCAACTGAAGCTTTCTTT.